A single sample gave rise to the 21 T cell receptor beta chains below, sequenced in a study of blood T cell repertoires in COVID-19. Measured with immunoSEQ multiplex PCR; TCRdb has only the in-frame clones, and not every one. The table has 100,000 to 150,000 clones, around 84% seen once. Input material: PBMCs or T cells enriched from blood (not recorded which). The receptors stem from a man in his forties with acute COVID-19.

V is TRBV19 and J is TRBJ2-7, with a tentative D call TRBD2 (6 bases). Between the trimmed V and J ends, which lost 5 bases and 5 bases, there was a span of 16 bases. Per the germline V gene, CDR1 is LNHDA and CDR2 is SQIVND (reference sequence). This CDR3 comprises 14 residues. The CDR3 DNA sequence: TGTGCCAGTAGTCTGGGAGGACTCCCCCACGAGCAGTACTTC. Protein sequence: CASSLGGLPHEQYF.

The rearrangement joins TRBV5-1 to TRBJ2-1; TRBD2 agrees at 7 bases. Trimming took 3 bases from V and 5 from J; bases not matched to a gene: 2. CDR1 and CDR2 from the germline V gene are SGHRS and YFSETQ. This CDR3 has 13 amino acids. The CDR3 bases are TGCGCCAGCAGCTCGACTAGCAACAATGAGCAGTTCTTC. As protein: CASSSTSNNEQFF.

The gene calls are TRBV9 and TRBJ2-1; TRBD1 matches at 8 bases. The CDR3 length is 15 residues. Germline values: CDR1 SGDLS, CDR2 YYNGEE. Trimming took 4 bases from V and 2 from J; bases not matched to a gene: 5. This chain's CDR3 is CASSFGTGAYNEQFF. The CDR3 nucleotides are TGTGCCAGCAGCTTCGGGACAGGAGCCTACAATGAGCAGTTCTTC.

The chain combines TRBV28 with TRBJ2-5, with D possibly being TRBD2 (6 bases). V was cut by 5 bases and J by 5 bases, with 15 bases left in between. This CDR3 spans 14 amino acids. Germline V lookup: CDR1 MDHEN, CDR2 SYDVKM. The CDR3 nucleotides read TGTGCCAGCAGTCCAGTCTGGGGGGAGGAGACCCAGTACTTC. This encodes CASSPVWGEETQYF.

The rearrangement joins TRBV7-2 to TRBJ2-2; 10 bases fit TRBD2. Unmatched junction bases numbered 7, after V lost 1 base and J lost 8 bases. The CDR3 extends over 16 amino acids. Germline-derived CDR1 and CDR2 are SGHTA and FQGNSA. CDR3 nucleotide sequence: TGTGCCAGCAGCTTAGTAACTAGCGGGGAAACGGGGGAGCTGTTTTTT. Its translation: CASSLVTSGETGELFF.

This chain links TRBV28 with TRBJ1-5, with TRBD1 matching 11 bases. The V and J ends lost 4 bases and 7 bases, in that order; junction bases with no gene match: 6. Germline V CDR1 and CDR2: MDHEN, SYDVKM. The CDR3 spans 15 residues. CDR3 residues: CASSWGTGGRQPQHF. CDR3 nucleotides: TGTGCCAGCAGTTGGGGGACAGGGGGAAGGCAGCCCCAGCATTTT.

With respect to this clone: Additional DNA sequences in this sample encode the identical CDR3. The gene calls are TRBV18 and TRBJ1-1; D call uncertain. From germline, CDR1 is KGHSH and CDR2 LQKENI. Between the trimmed V and J ends, which lost 3 bases and 0 bases, there was a span of 8 bases. This CDR3 is 14 amino acids long. The CDR3 sequence: CASSPTALNTEAFF. The CDR3, as DNA: TGTGCCAGCTCACCCACAGCTTTGAACACTGAAGCTTTCTTT.

This chain joins TRBV20-1 and TRBJ1-1; the D is unclear. Germline-derived CDR1 and CDR2 are DFQATT and SNEGSKA (reference sequence). V dropped 6 bases and J dropped 5 bases, with 10 bases sitting between them. The CDR3 runs to 11 residues. The CDR3 nucleotides are TGCAGTGCCTCCGGAGGGACTGAAGCTTTCTTT. Translating gives CSASGGTEAFF.

This chain joins TRBV3-1 (or the pseudogene TRBV3-2) and TRBJ1-3; 8 bases match TRBD1. J gave up 3 bases and V 3 bases, and 4 bases lay outside the gene matches. Germline CDR1 is LGHDT and CDR2 is YNNKEL (reference sequence). The CDR3 spans 15 residues. Here the CDR3 DNA reads TGTGCCAGCAGCCATCCAGGGGGCGGTGGAAACACCATATATTTT. Translation gives CASSHPGGGGNTIYF.

The chain uses TRBV25-1 and TRBJ1-1, with TRBD1 as a possible D gene (5 bases). Germline V lookup: CDR1 MGHDK, CDR2 SYGVNS. CDR3 length: 15 residues. The V end lost 8 bases, the J end lost 0 bases, and 16 bases lay between the germline ends. The CDR3 sequence is CASSEAGRLNTEAFF. For the CDR3, the DNA is TGTGCCAGCTCAGAAGCAGGGAGGTTGAACACTGAAGCTTTCTTT. The variable domain in full, with the rest retrieved from reference TRBV25-1 and TRBJ1-1, is EADIYQTPRYLVIGTGKKITLECSQTMGHDKMYWYQQDPGMELHLIHYSYGVNSTEKGDLSSESTVSRIRTEHFPLTLESARPSHTSQYLCASSEAGRLNTEAFFGQGTRLTVV.

The genes are TRBV5-4 and TRBJ2-1; unclear D gene. CDR1 and CDR2 from the germline V gene are SGHNT and YYREEE (reference sequence). V was pared by 2 bases and J by 9 bases, with 12 bases between. There are 13 residues in the CDR3. CDR3 residues: CASSFMGTFEQFF. In nucleotides, the CDR3 is TGTGCCAGCAGCTTTATGGGCACCTTTGAGCAGTTCTTC.

V gene TRBV2 combines with J gene TRBJ1-1; a weak D match, TRBD1 (5 bases). The germline V gene has CDR1 SNHLY and CDR2 FYNNEI. The CDR3 loop spans 14 amino acids. V was trimmed by 9 bases and J by 5 bases, leaving 19 bases between them. The CDR3 loop is CASFTWVGGTEAFF. As DNA, the CDR3 is TGTGCCAGTTTTACTTGGGTTGGGGGGACTGAAGCTTTCTTT.

V gene TRBV19 combines with J gene TRBJ1-5; 11 bases are shared with TRBD1. CDR1 LNHDA and CDR2 SQIVND come from the germline V gene (reference sequence). The junction had 21 bases not matched to a gene; V was cut back by 7 bases and J by 10 bases. The CDR3 totals 18 residues. CDR3 nucleotides: TGTGCCAGTAACCCGGACAGGGGGCGGAGTATTGTGTTGGGACCCCAGCATTTT. Protein product: CASNPDRGRSIVLGPQHF.

In DNA, the CDR3 is TGTGCCAGCACCCCCCGCGGGGGGCAAGAGACCCAGTACTTC. Its translation is CASTPRGGQETQYF. The rearrangement joins TRBV7-2 to TRBJ2-5; 8 nucleotides agree with TRBD2. Trimming at V came to 7 bases and at J to 2 bases, leaving 6 bases not matched to a gene. The CDR3 is made up of 14 amino acids. Germline V lookup: CDR1 SGHTA, CDR2 FQGNSA.

The rearrangement uses TRBV4-1 and TRBJ2-3; no definite D call. CDR1 is MGHRA and CDR2 is YSYEKL in the germline V gene. Trimming cost V 0 bases and J 9 bases, with 10 bases left between them. The CDR3 spans 13 residues. The CDR3 region has the DNA TGCGCCAGCAGCCAAGATCAGCGTAAAACGCAGTATTTT. Residues: CASSQDQRKTQYF.

This clone was counted once. The chain recombines TRBV7-8 with TRBJ1-1; TRBD1 aligns across 11 bases. The CDR3 has 13 residues. CDR1 and CDR2 from the germline V gene are SGHVS and FQNEAQ. V was pared by 5 bases and J by 13 bases, with 9 bases of the junction left unmatched. The CDR3 spells CASSERTGGPLFF. CDR3 nucleotide sequence: TGTGCCAGCAGCGAGCGGACAGGGGGCCCTCTTTTCTTT.

This clone has just one count. This rearrangement joins TRBV9 to TRBJ2-1; 12 nucleotides agree with TRBD2. Unmatched junction bases numbered 2, after V lost 3 bases and J lost 4 bases. This CDR3 comprises 15 residues. The V gene's germline CDR1 is SGDLS and CDR2 YYNGEE. The CDR3 nucleotides read TGTGCCAGCAGCGATCTAGCGGGGGGGTACAATGAGCAGTTCTTC. The encoded protein is CASSDLAGGYNEQFF.

The rearrangement uses TRBV7-9 and TRBJ1-1; 8 nucleotides align to TRBD1. This CDR3 is 15 amino acids long. Germline trimming cut 6 bases from V and 1 base from J; bases unmatched to any gene: 7. CDR1 and CDR2 (germline): SEHNR, FQNEAQ (reference sequence). CDR3 DNA: TGTGCCAGCAGGTCCACAGGGGGTACGAACACTGAAGCTTTCTTT. Translated: CASRSTGGTNTEAFF.

The chain combines TRBV30 with TRBJ2-2; no firm D call. CDR1 is GTSNPN and CDR2 is SVGIG in the germline V gene (reference sequence). Trimming shortened V by 3 bases and J by 5 bases, and 7 bases separated the two germline ends. The CDR3 covers 12 residues. The CDR3 bases are TGTGCCTGGAGCCCTAGAACCGGGGAGCTGTTTTTT. Its translation: CAWSPRTGELFF.

The chain recombines TRBV19 with TRBJ1-5; perhaps TRBD1 as D (6 bases). CDR3 length: 13 amino acids. V lost 7 bases and J lost 4, with 11 bases in between. Germline values: CDR1 LNHDA, CDR2 SQIVND (reference sequence). The CDR3 bases are TGTGCCAGTAACCTACAGGGAAATCAGCCCCAGCATTTT. Translating it yields CASNLQGNQPQHF.

The chain employs TRBV10-1 and TRBJ1-5, with 8 bases identical to TRBD1. Germline lookup yields CDR1 WNHNN and CDR2 SYGVQD (reference sequence). The CDR3 loop spans 12 amino acids. J was trimmed by 6 bases and V by 9 bases; bases with no gene match: 4. The CDR3 bases are TGCGCCAGGGCAGGGGGCGGTCAGCCCCAGCATTTT. This encodes CARAGGGQPQHF.